The next 24 T cell receptor beta chains were all read from a single sample in a study of shared clonotypes between healthy human individuals. Profiled with immunoSEQ multiplex PCR; TCRdb holds only in-frame clones, not every one. The sample shows 650,000 to 700,000 clones, about nine tenths of them seen only once. The sequenced sample consisted of memory CD8+ T cells from PBMCs. Subset noted: CD45RO+ cells pooled with CCR7-negative TemRA cells. These receptors all stem from a man aged 18-30 years in good health. Some clones in this sample may be carry-over from other donors' samples.

The rearrangement links TRBV6-5 to TRBJ2-7; no reliable D call. V lost 0 bases, J lost 1 base, and 13 bases lay in between. CDR1 is MNHEY, CDR2 SVGAGI, per germline. CDR3 length: 16 amino acids. The CDR3 nucleotides read TGTGCCAGCAGTTACTCGGTTGGCAGTAGGTCCTACGAGCAGTACTTC. Its translation: CASSYSVGSRSYEQYF.

This chain links TRBV2 with TRBJ1-3; tentative D call: TRBD1 (6 bases). The CDR3 spans 17 residues. The V gene's germline CDR1 is SNHLY and CDR2 FYNNEI. The V gene lost 5 bases and the J gene lost 0 bases, with 17 bases spanning the gap. CDR3 protein: CASSIRRTETSGNTIYF. The CDR3 nucleotides are TGTGCCAGCAGTATCAGACGGACAGAAACCTCTGGAAACACCATATATTTT.

With respect to this clone: Other nucleotide sequences from this sample produce the same CDR3. The chain links TRBV5-6 to TRBJ2-7; the match to TRBD2 covers 14 bases. The CDR3 totals 15 residues. The junction had 2 bases not matched to a gene; V was cut back by 3 bases and J by 3 bases. Germline V lookup: CDR1 SGHDT, CDR2 YYEEEE. The DNA for the CDR3 is TGTGCCAGCAGCTCGGGGACTAGCGGGAGCTACGAGCAGTACTTC. Translated, it gives CASSSGTSGSYEQYF.

This clone occurred a few times. The chain couples TRBV19 to TRBJ1-5, with D hard to call. Germline CDR1 reads LNHDA; CDR2 reads SQIVND (reference sequence). Trimming left V 3 bases short and J 0 bases short, with 9 bases between. This CDR3 is 15 amino acids long. DNA for the CDR3: TGTGCCAGTAGTATGGCACCCTATAGCAATCAGCCCCAGCATTTT. This sequence encodes CASSMAPYSNQPQHF.

The chain combines TRBV18 with TRBJ2-3, with D unclear. The germline V gene has CDR1 KGHSH and CDR2 LQKENI. The CDR3 is made up of 14 amino acids. The ends were cut back, 2 bases at V and 2 bases at J, with 8 bases in the middle. CDR3 in DNA: TGTGCCAGCTCACCAAGTTCCCCCACAGATACGCAGTATTTT. Residues: CASSPSSPTDTQYF.

V and J are TRBV19 and TRBJ2-4; D may be TRBD1 or TRBD2 (5 bases each). V lost 5 bases and J lost 7, with 18 bases in between. CDR3 length equals 15 residues. Germline CDR1 and CDR2: LNHDA and SQIVND (reference sequence). CDR3 nucleotides: TGTGCCAGTAGTCCGAAAGGGGCTTGGGGGAACATTCAGTACTTC. Its protein is CASSPKGAWGNIQYF.

DNA of the CDR3: TGTGCCAGCAGTTGGGACAGGGCCAACACTGAAGCTTTCTTT. The encoded protein is CASSWDRANTEAFF. The chain carries TRBV6-1 and TRBJ1-1, with 9 bases identical to TRBD1. The germline gives CDR1 MNHNS, CDR2 SASEGT. V lost 5 bases, J lost 2 bases, and 3 bases stayed unmatched. The CDR3 contains 14 residues.

The chain recombines TRBV11-2 with TRBJ2-6, with D possibly TRBD2 on 6 matching bases. The CDR3 runs to 17 residues. V was cut by 5 bases and J by 4 bases, with 18 bases left in between. The germline V gene encodes CDR1 SGHAT and CDR2 FQNNGV. For the CDR3, the DNA is TGTGCCAGCAGCAGACCGGGACGGAGGGCCGGGGCCAACGTCCTGACTTTC. This encodes CASSRPGRRAGANVLTF. Complete variable domain (other parts from reference TRBV11-2 and TRBJ2-6): EAGVAQSPRYKIIEKRQSVAFWCNPISGHATLYWYQQILGQGPKLLIQFQNNGVVDDSQLPKDRFSAERLKGVDSTLKIQPAKLEDSAVYLCASSRPGRRAGANVLTFGAGSRLTVL.

The chain is built from TRBV15 and TRBJ2-7; D is ambiguous. With 0 bases removed from V and 1 base from J, the gap between germline ends came to 10 bases. From germline, CDR1 is LNHNV and CDR2 YYDKDF (reference sequence). The CDR3 spans 15 residues. CDR3 loop: CATSRDIGVSYEQYF. For the CDR3, the DNA is TGTGCCACCAGCAGAGATATTGGCGTTTCCTACGAGCAGTACTTC. The full variable domain, with the rest looked up from reference TRBV15 and TRBJ2-7, is DAMVIQNPRYQVTQFGKPVTLSCSQTLNHNVMYWYQQKSSQAPKLLFHYYDKDFNNEADTPDNFQSRRPNTSFCFLDIRSPGLGDTAMYLCATSRDIGVSYEQYFGPGTRLTVT.

This sequence joins TRBV10-2 and TRBJ2-7, with 11 bases matching TRBD1. With 6 bases clipped from V and 5 bases from J, the junction kept 9 bases outside the gene matches. Germline loops: CDR1 WSHSY, CDR2 SAAADI. The CDR3 extends over 15 amino acids. The CDR3 DNA reads TGCGCCAGCAGGAACCCGGGACAGGGGGGCCACGAGCAGTACTTC. Translating gives CASRNPGQGGHEQYF.

The chain uses TRBV5-1 and TRBJ2-5, with D maybe TRBD1 (5 bases). V was clipped by 0 bases and J by 1 base, with 7 bases between them. CDR1 is SGHRS and CDR2 is YFSETQ in the germline V gene. The CDR3 is made up of 14 amino acids. CDR3 amino acids: CASSLAGIQETQYF. CDR3 nucleotides: TGCGCCAGCAGCTTGGCAGGGATCCAAGAGACCCAGTACTTC. Using reference TRBV5-1 and TRBJ2-5 for the parts outside the CDR3, the full variable domain is KAGVTQTPRYLIKTRGQQVTLSCSPISGHRSVSWYQQTPGQGLQFLFEYFSETQRNKGNFPGRFSGRQFSNSRSEMNVSTLELGDSALYLCASSLAGIQETQYFGPGTRLLVL.

The chain couples TRBV9 to TRBJ2-3, with TRBD2 identical over 7 bases. CDR3 length: 15 residues. Looked up from germline, CDR1 is SGDLS and CDR2 is YYNGEE. V shed 3 bases and J 5 bases; nucleotides not matched to a gene: 9. The CDR3 loop is CASSAATSLGDTQYF. Here the CDR3 DNA reads TGTGCCAGCAGCGCGGCGACTAGCTTAGGAGATACGCAGTATTTT.

This chain joins TRBV7-7 and TRBJ1-4, with D possibly matching TRBD1 (6 bases). This CDR3 is built from 12 residues. The V end was cut by 6 bases, the J end by 7 bases, with 9 bases between. Germline V lookup: CDR1 SSHAT, CDR2 FNYEAQ (reference sequence). The DNA of the CDR3 is TGTGCCAGCAGTCAAGGGGGTGAAAAACTGTTTTTT. Residues: CASSQGGEKLFF.

The count of this clone is one. The chain couples TRBV30 to TRBJ2-7; TRBD2 might be the D (5 bases). CDR3 length: 11 amino acids. Trimming removed 5 bases at V and 7 bases at J, with 12 bases between. Germline V gene data show CDR1 as GTSNPN and CDR2 as SVGIG (reference sequence). The CDR3 coding sequence is TGTGCCTGGGGACCCGGGGTAGAGCAGTACTTC. It codes for CAWGPGVEQYF.

Details on this clone: The same CDR3 also results from other DNA sequences found in this sample. CDR3 loop: CASSLVGTGAYEQYF. The CDR3 nucleotides are TGTGCCAGCAGTTTAGTTGGGACAGGGGCCTACGAGCAGTACTTC. The chain couples TRBV27 to TRBJ2-7, with 10 bases fitting TRBD1. Germline V gene sequence: CDR1 MNHEY, CDR2 SMNVEV (reference sequence). This CDR3 has 15 amino acids. V was clipped by 2 bases and J by 2 bases; unmatched bases: 3.

The CDR3 region is CASRGKRQGAYEQYF. The CDR3, as DNA: TGTGCCAGCAGGGGGAAGCGACAGGGGGCCTACGAGCAGTACTTC. The V call is TRBV6-5, the J call TRBJ2-7, with 9 bases matching TRBD1. Trimming took 6 bases from V and 2 from J; bases not matched to a gene: 8. Germline V gene sequence: CDR1 MNHEY, CDR2 SVGAGI. This CDR3 is built from 15 residues.

The chain carries TRBV9 and TRBJ1-2; D may be TRBD1 (5 bases). The ends were cut back, 3 bases at V and 7 bases at J, with 19 bases in the middle. The germline CDR1 and CDR2 sequences are SGDLS and YYNGEE. This CDR3 comprises 15 residues. In DNA form, the CDR3 reads TGTGCCAGCAGCGGACCTGGGACCCAGCGGCGTGGCTACACCTTC. Translated: CASSGPGTQRRGYTF.

This chain uses TRBV14 with TRBJ2-7, with D tentatively TRBD2 (6 bases). The germline gives CDR1 SGHDN, CDR2 FVKESK. V was pared by 4 bases and J by 2 bases, with 21 bases between. The CDR3 is 17 residues long. CDR3 nucleotides: TGTGCCAGCAGCCGACGAGACCCGGGACTTGGCCCCTACGAGCAGTACTTC. It translates to CASSRRDPGLGPYEQYF.

The rearrangement joins TRBV30 to TRBJ1-1; D is perhaps TRBD1 (5 bases). The V end lost 5 bases, the J end lost 3 bases, and 13 bases lay between the germline ends. From germline, CDR1 is GTSNPN and CDR2 SVGIG (reference sequence). CDR3 length: 13 amino acids. The CDR3 sequence is CAWATEGYTEAFF. The DNA of the CDR3 is TGTGCCTGGGCGACGGAGGGGTACACTGAAGCTTTCTTT.

V usage is TRBV19 and J usage is TRBJ1-1; no clear D. CDR3 length: 14 amino acids. V was cut by 7 bases and J by 4 bases, with 16 bases left in between. Per germline, CDR1 LNHDA and CDR2 SQIVND (reference sequence). The CDR3 DNA sequence: TGTGCCAGTAAGATGGAGGGTTGGGGCACTGAAGCTTTCTTT. This encodes CASKMEGWGTEAFF.

V usage is TRBV19 and J usage is TRBJ1-1, with D unresolved. CDR1 LNHDA and CDR2 SQIVND come from the germline V gene (reference sequence). V lost 5 bases, J lost 0 bases, and 7 bases lay in between. This CDR3 is built from 13 residues. The CDR3 coding sequence is TGTGCCAGTAGTCTCAGGCTGAACACTGAAGCTTTCTTT. Protein: CASSLRLNTEAFF.

This clone was counted once. The rearrangement uses TRBV6-1 and TRBJ2-2, with D maybe TRBD1 (5 bases). Germline lookup yields CDR1 MNHNS and CDR2 SASEGT. The V end was cut by 4 bases, the J end by 5 bases, with 14 bases between. The CDR3 runs 15 residues. This CDR3 reads CASSGRVRATGELFF. CDR3 sequence (DNA): TGTGCCAGCAGTGGGCGTGTCAGGGCTACCGGGGAGCTGTTTTTT.

This rearrangement joins TRBV27 to TRBJ2-1; D might be TRBD1 (6 bases). V was clipped by 8 bases and J by 4 bases, with 12 bases between them. Germline lookup yields CDR1 MNHEY and CDR2 SMNVEV (reference sequence). This CDR3 is built from 13 residues. The CDR3 DNA sequence: TGTGCCAGCGGCCGGGACACTTACAATGAGCAGTTCTTC. Translation gives CASGRDTYNEQFF.

As for this clone: Other DNA variants within this sample encode the same CDR3. The rearrangement joins TRBV28 to TRBJ2-7; D gene uncertain. Trimming removed 2 bases at V and 4 bases at J, with 3 bases between. In germline, CDR1 is MDHEN, CDR2 SYDVKM. The CDR3 spans 11 residues. In nucleotides, the CDR3 is TGTGCCAGCAGTTTAGGGTACGAGCAGTACTTC. Translating it yields CASSLGYEQYF. Filled out from reference TRBV28 and TRBJ2-7, the complete variable domain reads DVKVTQSSRYLVKRTGEKVFLECVQDMDHENMFWYRQDPGLGLRLIYFSYDVKMKEKGDIPEGYSVSREKKERFSLILESASTNQTSMYLCASSLGYEQYFGPGTRLTVT.